This T cell receptor (beta chain) was observed in a study of CD8 T cells in ankylosing spondylitis. Study conclusions and caveats: Reportedly, disease-linked clones are significantly enriched in ankylosing spondylitis patients' matched synovial fluid. Characteristic of ankylosing spondylitis blood, it appeared, was a TCR beta motif comprising several highly homologous variants.

Germline V gene lookup returns CDR1 SGHDT and CDR2 YYEEEE. The V gene end was trimmed by 4 bases and the J gene end by 7 bases; junction bases not matched to a gene: 11. This CDR3 comprises 15 residues. As to this clonotype: Its cognate antigen is unknown.

It was by quantitative 5'-RACE with molecular barcodes that TCR beta libraries were made. TCRdb fed the 5' RACE reads into MiXCR, producing one record per CDR3 protein. The sample gives 700,000 or so distinct CDR3 sequences, around 17% of which show up once; roughly a fifth is in the top ten. Sample: blood, either unsorted or a sorted T cell fraction (not recorded which). The sequence was obtained from a male donor with ankylosing spondylitis. The V gene is TRBV5-6, the J gene TRBJ1-5; 7 nucleotides agree with TRBD1. The DNA for the CDR3 is TGTGCCAGCAGCGGTGGGACAGCTTCAGAACAGCCCCAGCATTTT. It encodes CASSGGTASEQPQHF.